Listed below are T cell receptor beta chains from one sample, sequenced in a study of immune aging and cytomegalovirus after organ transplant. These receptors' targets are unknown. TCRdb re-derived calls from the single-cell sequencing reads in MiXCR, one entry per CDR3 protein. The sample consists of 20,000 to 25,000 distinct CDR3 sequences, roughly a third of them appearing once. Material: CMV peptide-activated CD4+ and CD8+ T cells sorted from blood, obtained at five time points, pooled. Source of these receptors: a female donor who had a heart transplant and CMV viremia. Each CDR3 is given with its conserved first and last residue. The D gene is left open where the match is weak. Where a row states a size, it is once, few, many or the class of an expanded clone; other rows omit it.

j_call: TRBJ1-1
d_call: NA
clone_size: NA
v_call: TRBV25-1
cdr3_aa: CASCSTGNTEAFF
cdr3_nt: TGTGCCAGCTGTTCGACCGGGAACACTGAAGCTTTCTTT

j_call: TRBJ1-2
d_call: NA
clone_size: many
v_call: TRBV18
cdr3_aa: CASSQGPTYGYTF
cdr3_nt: TGTGCCAGCTCACAGGGCCCGACCTATGGCTACACCTTC

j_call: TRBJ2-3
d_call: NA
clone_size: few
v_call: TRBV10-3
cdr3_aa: CAISAQGAGTDTQYF
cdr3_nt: TGTGCCATCAGCGCGCAGGGAGCGGGCACAGATACGCAGTATTTT

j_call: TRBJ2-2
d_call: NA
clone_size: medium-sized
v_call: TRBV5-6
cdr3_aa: CASSLAQWHTGELFF
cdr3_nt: TGTGCCAGCAGCTTGGCCCAGTGGCACACCGGGGAGCTGTTTTTT

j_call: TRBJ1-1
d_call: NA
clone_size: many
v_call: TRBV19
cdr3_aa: CASSIGGVNTEAFF
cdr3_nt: TGTGCCAGTAGTATAGGCGGGGTTAACACTGAAGCTTTCTTT

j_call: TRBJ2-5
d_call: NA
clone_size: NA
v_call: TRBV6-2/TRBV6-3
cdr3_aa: CASSRRKTGTKTQYF
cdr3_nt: TGTGCCAGCAGTAGACGGAAAACGGGTACAAAGACCCAGTACTTC

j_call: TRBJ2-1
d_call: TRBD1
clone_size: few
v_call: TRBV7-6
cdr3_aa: CASGTGRNEQFF
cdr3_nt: TGTGCCAGCGGGACAGGGCGGAATGAGCAGTTCTTC

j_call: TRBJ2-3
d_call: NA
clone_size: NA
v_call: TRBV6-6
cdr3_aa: CASNNGEDTRYF
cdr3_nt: TGTGCCAGCAACAACGGGGAGGATACGCGGTATTTT

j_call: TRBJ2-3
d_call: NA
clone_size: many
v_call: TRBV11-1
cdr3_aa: CASGDITDTQYF
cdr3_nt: TGTGCCAGCGGTGACATCACAGATACGCAGTATTTT

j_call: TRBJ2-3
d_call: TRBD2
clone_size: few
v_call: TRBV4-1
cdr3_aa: CASSQRTSGSTDTQYF
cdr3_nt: TGCGCCAGCAGCCAAAGGACTAGCGGGAGCACAGATACGCAGTATTTT

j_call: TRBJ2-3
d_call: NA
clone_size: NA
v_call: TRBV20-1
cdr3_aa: CSARDSRGITDTQYF
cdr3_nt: TGCAGTGCTAGAGATTCTCGGGGAATCACAGATACGCAGTATTTT

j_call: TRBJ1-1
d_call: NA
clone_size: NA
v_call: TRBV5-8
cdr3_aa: CASSRQVNTEAFF
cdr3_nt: TGTGCCAGCAGCCGACAGGTGAACACTGAAGCTTTCTTT

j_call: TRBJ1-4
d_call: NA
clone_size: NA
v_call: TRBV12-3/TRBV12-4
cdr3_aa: CASSLRGGNEKLFF
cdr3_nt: TGTGCCAGCAGTCTCCGGGGGGGCAATGAAAAACTGTTTTTT

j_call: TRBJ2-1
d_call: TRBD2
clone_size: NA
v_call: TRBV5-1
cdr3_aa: CASSPRGSGSKNEQFF
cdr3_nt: TGCGCCAGCAGCCCCCGGGGTAGCGGGAGTAAGAATGAGCAGTTCTTC

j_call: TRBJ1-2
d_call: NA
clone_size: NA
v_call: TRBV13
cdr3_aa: CASSSPGIVDGYTF
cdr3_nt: TGTGCCAGCAGCTCGCCAGGGATAGTAGATGGCTACACCTTC

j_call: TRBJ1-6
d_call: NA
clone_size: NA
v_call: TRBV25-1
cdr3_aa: CASSNGVNSPLHF
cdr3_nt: TGTGCCAGCAGTAATGGGGTTAATTCACCCCTCCACTTT

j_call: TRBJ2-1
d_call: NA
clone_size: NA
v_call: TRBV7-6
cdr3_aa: CASSLQTLGTNEQFF
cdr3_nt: TGTGCCAGCAGCTTACAGACTCTGGGGACTAATGAGCAGTTCTTC

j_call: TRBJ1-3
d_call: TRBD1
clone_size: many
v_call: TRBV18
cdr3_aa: CASSPTGQGAGNTIYF
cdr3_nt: TGTGCCAGCTCACCGACGGGACAGGGGGCTGGAAACACCATATATTTT

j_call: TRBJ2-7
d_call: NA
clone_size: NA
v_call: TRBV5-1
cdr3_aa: CASSPATSEQYF
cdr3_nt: TGCGCCAGCAGCCCCGCTACTAGCGAGCAGTACTTC

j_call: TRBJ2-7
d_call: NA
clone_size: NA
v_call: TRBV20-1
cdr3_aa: CSARAGAGHYEQYF
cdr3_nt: TGCAGTGCTAGAGCCGGGGCGGGTCACTACGAGCAGTACTTC

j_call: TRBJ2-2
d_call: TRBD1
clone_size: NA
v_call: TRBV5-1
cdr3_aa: CASSPQPRQGWAITGELFF
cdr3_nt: TGCGCCAGCAGCCCACAACCTAGACAGGGATGGGCGATCACCGGGGAGCTGTTTTTT

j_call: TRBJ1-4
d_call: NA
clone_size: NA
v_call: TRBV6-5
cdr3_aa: CATRPVTLEKLFF
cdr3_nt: TGTGCCACCCGGCCGGTCACCCTTGAAAAACTGTTTTTT

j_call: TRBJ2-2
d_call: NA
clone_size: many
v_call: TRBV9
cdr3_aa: CASSSREDTGELFF
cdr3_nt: TGTGCCAGCAGCTCCAGAGAGGACACCGGGGAGCTGTTTTTT

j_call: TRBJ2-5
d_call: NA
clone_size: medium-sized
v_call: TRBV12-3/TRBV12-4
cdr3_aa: CASTPQGQETQYF
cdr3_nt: TGTGCCAGCACCCCGCAGGGACAAGAGACCCAGTACTTC

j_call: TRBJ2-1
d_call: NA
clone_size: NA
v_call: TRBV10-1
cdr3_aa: CARSPKRVHEQFF
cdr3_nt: TGCGCCCGCTCCCCGAAAAGAGTGCATGAGCAGTTCTTC

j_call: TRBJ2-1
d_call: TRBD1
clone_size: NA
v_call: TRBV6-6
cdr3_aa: CASRLGTVFDEQFF
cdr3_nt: TGTGCCAGCAGGCTCGGGACAGTGTTCGATGAGCAGTTCTTC

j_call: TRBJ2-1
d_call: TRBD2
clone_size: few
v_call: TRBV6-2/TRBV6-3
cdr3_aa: CASSTLRRGYNEQFF
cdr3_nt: TGTGCCAGCAGTACCCTCCGGCGGGGGTACAATGAGCAGTTCTTC

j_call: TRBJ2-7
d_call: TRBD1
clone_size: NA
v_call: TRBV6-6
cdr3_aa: CASTPGQGGLAIRYEQYF
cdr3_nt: TGTGCCAGCACCCCGGGACAGGGGGGTCTAGCGATTCGCTACGAGCAGTACTTC

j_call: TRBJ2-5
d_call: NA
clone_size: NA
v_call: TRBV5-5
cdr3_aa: CASSLAVADGETQYF
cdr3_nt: TGTGCCAGCAGCTTGGCAGTAGCTGATGGAGAGACCCAGTACTTC

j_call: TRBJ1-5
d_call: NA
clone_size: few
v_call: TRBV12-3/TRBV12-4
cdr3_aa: CASSSEGGVLSNQPQHF
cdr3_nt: TGTGCCAGCAGTTCCGAAGGGGGGGTCTTAAGCAATCAGCCCCAGCATTTT

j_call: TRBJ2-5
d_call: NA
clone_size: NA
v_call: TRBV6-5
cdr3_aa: CASSYGASRETQYF
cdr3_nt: TGTGCCAGCAGTTATGGAGCTAGCAGGGAGACCCAGTACTTC

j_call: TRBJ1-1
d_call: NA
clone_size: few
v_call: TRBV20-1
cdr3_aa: CSARVQRGRTNIEAFF
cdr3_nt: TGCAGTGCTAGAGTCCAGCGGGGGAGGACGAACATTGAAGCTTTCTTT

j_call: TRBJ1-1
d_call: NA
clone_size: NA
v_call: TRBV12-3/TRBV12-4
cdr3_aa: CASSQQQSTEAFF
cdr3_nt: TGTGCCAGCAGTCAACAGCAGAGCACTGAAGCTTTCTTT

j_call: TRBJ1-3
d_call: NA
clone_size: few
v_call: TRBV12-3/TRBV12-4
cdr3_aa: CASSPPRHTIYF
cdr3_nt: TGTGCCAGCAGCCCCCCCCGCCACACCATATATTTT

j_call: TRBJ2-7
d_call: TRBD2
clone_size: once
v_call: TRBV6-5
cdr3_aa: CASGRTSGSYGQYF
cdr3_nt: TGTGCCAGCGGCCGGACTAGCGGGAGCTACGGGCAGTACTTC

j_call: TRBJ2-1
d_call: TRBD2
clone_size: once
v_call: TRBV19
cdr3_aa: CVSNAGLASNEQFF
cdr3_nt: TGTGTCAGTAACGCGGGACTAGCTAGCAATGAGCAGTTCTTC

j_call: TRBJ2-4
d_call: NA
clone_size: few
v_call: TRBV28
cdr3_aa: CASSFGGQSNIQYF
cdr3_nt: TGTGCCAGCAGTTTCGGAGGGCAGTCAAACATTCAGTACTTC

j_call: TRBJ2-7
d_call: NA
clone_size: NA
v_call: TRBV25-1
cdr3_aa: CAIPKRCPSSYEQYF
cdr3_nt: TGTGCCATCCCCAAGCGGTGCCCAAGCTCCTACGAGCAGTACTTC

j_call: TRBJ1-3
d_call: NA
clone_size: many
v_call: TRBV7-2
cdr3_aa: CASSLKRIVSGNTIYF
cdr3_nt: TGTGCCAGCAGCTTAAAACGGATCGTCTCTGGAAACACCATATATTTT

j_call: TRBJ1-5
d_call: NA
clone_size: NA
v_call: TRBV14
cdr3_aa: CASSQAAGSPQHF
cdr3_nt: TGTGCCAGCAGCCAAGCGGCGGGATCACCCCAGCATTTT

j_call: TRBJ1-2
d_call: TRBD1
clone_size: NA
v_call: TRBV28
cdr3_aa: CAGTPKGARDYGYTF
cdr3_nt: TGTGCCGGCACCCCTAAGGGGGCTAGAGACTATGGCTACACCTTC

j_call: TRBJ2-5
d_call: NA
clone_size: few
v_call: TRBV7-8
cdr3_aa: CASSLFAGETQYF
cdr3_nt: TGTGCCAGCAGCTTATTTGCTGGGGAGACCCAGTACTTC

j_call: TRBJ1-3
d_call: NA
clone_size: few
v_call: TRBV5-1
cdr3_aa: CASSLGSDSGNTIYF
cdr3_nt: TGCGCCAGCAGCTTGGGGTCAGACTCTGGAAACACCATATATTTT

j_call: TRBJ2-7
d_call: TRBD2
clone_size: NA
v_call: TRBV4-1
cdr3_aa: CASSQGGSGVSYEQYF
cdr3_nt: TGCGCCAGCAGCCAAGGAGGTAGCGGGGTCTCCTACGAGCAGTACTTC